Presented here are 30 T cell receptor beta chains from one specimen sequenced in a study of blood T cells in healthy people across ages. PCR was performed a second time for about 7 to 11 cycles using a sample-barcoded 5' primer and a J-beta primer mix. MiXCR, run by TCRdb on the 5' RACE reads, gives a single entry per CDR3 protein. The sample contains 600,000 to 800,000 distinct CDR3 sequences, under 25% of which appear only once. Input material: blood. These receptor sequences come from a man between 65 and 85 years old in good health.

The gene calls are TRBV12-3 or TRBV12-4 and TRBJ1-2; 9 nucleotides align to TRBD1. The length of the CDR3 is 13 residues. Unmatched junction bases numbered 6, after V lost 7 bases and J lost 6 bases. This CDR3 reads CASKLQGADGYTF. The CDR3 DNA is TGTGCCAGCAAACTACAGGGGGCTGATGGCTACACCTTC.

There are many counts of this clonotype. This sequence joins TRBV6-6 and TRBJ1-6; D possibly corresponds to TRBD1 (6 bases). Germline V CDR1 and CDR2: MNHNY, SVGAGI (reference sequence). Trimming took 4 bases from V and 5 from J, leaving 6 bases between them. The CDR3 loop spans 13 amino acids. The CDR3 nucleotides are TGTGCCAGCAGTTGGGACAATAATTCACCCCTCCACTTT. Translated, it gives CASSWDNNSPLHF.

The V gene is TRBV5-1, the J gene TRBJ1-3, with D perhaps matching TRBD1 (6 bases). This CDR3 is 16 amino acids long. Trimming took off 0 bases at V and 0 bases at J, with 10 bases between the two ends. Germline CDR1 and CDR2: SGHRS and YFSETQ. CDR3 loop: CASSLEEQGSGNTIYF. The CDR3, as DNA: TGCGCCAGCAGCTTGGAAGAACAGGGCTCTGGAAACACCATATATTTT.

This clonotype was seen a few times. This CDR3 is CASSGLAGFTDTQYF. CDR3 nucleotide sequence: TGTGCCAGCAGTGGACTAGCGGGGTTCACAGATACGCAGTATTTT. The rearrangement links TRBV12-3 or TRBV12-4 to TRBJ2-3; 12 positions agree with TRBD2. V gave up 5 bases and J gave up 2 bases; unmatched junction bases: 2. CDR3 length: 15 amino acids.

The rearrangement links TRBV20-1 to TRBJ1-5; possibly TRBD1 for D (5 bases). CDR1 and CDR2 from the germline V gene are DFQATT and SNEGSKA (reference sequence). The length of the CDR3 is 13 residues. The V end lost 3 bases, the J end lost 3 bases, and 9 bases lay between the germline ends. The CDR3 DNA reads as TGCAGTGCTAGTGCAGGGCCCAATCAGCCCCAGCATTTT. As protein: CSASAGPNQPQHF.

The gene calls are TRBV7-9 and TRBJ2-2, with D tentatively TRBD1 (5 bases). Germline values: CDR1 SEHNR, CDR2 FQNEAQ (reference sequence). V was pared by 3 bases and J by 3 bases, with 8 bases between. The CDR3 covers 14 residues. The CDR3 nucleotides are TGTGCCAGCAGCTTGTGGGGCGACACCGGGGAGCTGTTTTTT. It codes for CASSLWGDTGELFF.

The J gene is TRBJ1-1, the V gene TRBV6-5; 7 bases map to TRBD1. This CDR3 has 11 residues. V lost 6 bases and J lost 7; bases outside the gene matches: 2. Germline V lookup: CDR1 MNHEY, CDR2 SVGAGI. CDR3 coding DNA: TGTGCCAGCAGCCGGGACAGTGAAGCTTTCTTT. It yields the protein CASSRDSEAFF.

Written as DNA, the CDR3 is TGCGCCAGCAGCTTGATGGGCTCGGGGAATGAGCAGTTCTTC. Amino acids: CASSLMGSGNEQFF. The chain is built from TRBV5-1 and TRBJ2-1; D is perhaps TRBD2 (5 bases). This CDR3 contains 14 residues. Germline V gene data show CDR1 as SGHRS and CDR2 as YFSETQ. Deletions cut 1 base from V and 7 bases from J, with 12 bases between.

This clonotype appeared a few times. The CDR3 coding sequence is TGTGCCAGCAGCTTAGACCATGCACGAGAGACCCAGTACTTC. Amino acid sequence: CASSLDHARETQYF. The chain combines TRBV7-2 with TRBJ2-5; unclear D gene. The CDR3 length is 14 residues. V lost 1 base and J lost 4, with 10 bases in between. The germline gives CDR1 SGHTA, CDR2 FQGNSA.

This clonotype was seen many times. This chain uses TRBV18 with TRBJ2-5; D possibly corresponds to TRBD2 (6 bases). V was trimmed by 4 bases and J by 2 bases, leaving 14 bases between them. This CDR3 spans 15 amino acids. The V gene's germline CDR1 is KGHSH and CDR2 LQKENI. The CDR3 DNA sequence: TGTGCCAGCTCACTAAGCGGGCTGAAGCAAGAGACCCAGTACTTC. It encodes CASSLSGLKQETQYF.

This clonotype was found a few times. This chain joins TRBV12-3 or TRBV12-4 and TRBJ2-7, with 8 bases fitting TRBD2. The CDR3 has 14 amino acids. V shed 6 bases and J 1 base; nucleotides not matched to a gene: 5. In DNA, the CDR3 is TGTGCCAGCAGGAAGCGGGAGAGTTCCTACGAGCAGTACTTC. This gives the protein CASRKRESSYEQYF.

The chain joins TRBV29-1 to TRBJ2-5; tentative D call: TRBD2 (5 bases). CDR3 size: 14 residues. Germline-derived CDR1 and CDR2 are SQVTM and ANQGSEA. Trimming took 6 bases from V and 3 from J, leaving 17 bases between them. In DNA form, the CDR3 reads TGCAGCGTCTCGTTGAGCAGCGGCGAAGAGACCCAGTACTTC. The encoded protein is CSVSLSSGEETQYF.

This clonotype turned up a few times. The chain combines TRBV3-1 with TRBJ2-5; D tentatively fits TRBD1 or TRBD2 (6 bases each). The closer fit of TRBJ2-1 to the DNA end suggests the J call may be wrong. The CDR3 consists of 10 residues. Germline lookup yields CDR1 LGHDT and CDR2 YNNKEL (reference sequence). DNA of the CDR3: TGTGCCAGCCGGGGGCATGAGCAGTTCTTC. Protein sequence: CASRGHEQFF.

The gene calls are TRBV4-1 and TRBJ2-1; the D gene is possibly TRBD2 (6 bases). Germline V CDR1 and CDR2: MGHRA, YSYEKL. The CDR3 length is 15 residues. The ends were cut back, 3 bases at V and 0 bases at J, with 9 bases in the middle. CDR3 in amino acids: CASSQRLVSYNEQFF. The CDR3 DNA reads as TGCGCCAGCAGCCAGCGACTAGTCTCCTACAATGAGCAGTTCTTC.

This clonotype has a handful of counts. V usage is TRBV12-3 or TRBV12-4 and J usage is TRBJ1-2; D possibly corresponds to TRBD1 (5 bases). This CDR3 contains 15 residues. Between the trimmed V and J ends, which lost 1 base and 8 bases, there was a span of 17 bases. In DNA form, the CDR3 reads TGTGCCAGCAGTTTAGGGTCGGGGACCCTCTGGGGCTACACCTTC. It encodes CASSLGSGTLWGYTF.

This clonotype has only a few counts. V is TRBV20-1 and J is TRBJ2-7; 12 bases map to TRBD1. From germline, CDR1 is DFQATT and CDR2 SNEGSKA (reference sequence). The CDR3 contains 14 residues. Trimming took 1 base from V and 6 from J; bases not matched to a gene: 4. CDR3 DNA sequence: TGCAGTGCTAGAGCGGGACAGGGGGCCCTCGAGCAGTACTTC. Translation: CSARAGQGALEQYF.

The chain carries TRBV27 and TRBJ1-2; no clear D. The CDR3 has 12 amino acids. Trimming removed 7 bases from V and 4 bases from J, with 10 bases in between. CDR1 MNHEY and CDR2 SMNVEV come from the germline V gene (reference sequence). The CDR3 DNA reads as TGTGCCAGCAAGAAGGACGGCTATGGCTACACCTTC. It is translated as CASKKDGYGYTF.

This clonotype was seen repeatedly, ten times or more. The chain combines TRBV12-3 or TRBV12-4 with TRBJ2-5, with 8 bases that match TRBD1. The V gene end was trimmed by 5 bases and the J gene end by 2 bases; junction bases not matched to a gene: 7. The CDR3 length is 15 residues. The CDR3 loop reads CASSLRQGTQETQYF. CDR3 sequence (DNA): TGTGCCAGCAGTCTCCGACAGGGGACTCAAGAGACCCAGTACTTC.

The V call is TRBV6-1, the J call TRBJ2-6; D may correspond to TRBD1 or TRBD2 (5 bases each). The V end was cut by 7 bases, the J end by 0 bases, with 13 bases between. The CDR3 spans 16 residues. The germline CDR1 and CDR2 sequences are MNHNS and SASEGT. CDR3 protein: CASNNSGGSGANVLTF. In nucleotides, the CDR3 is TGTGCCAGCAACAATAGTGGGGGCTCTGGGGCCAACGTCCTGACTTTC.

This clonotype has a handful of counts. A read error may be the cause here, since a much bigger clone is one base away. The chain combines TRBV9 with TRBJ2-7; D could derive from TRBD1 or TRBD2 (5 bases each). CDR1 and CDR2 from the germline V gene are SGDLS and YYNGEE. The V end was cut by 7 bases, the J end by 0 bases, with 14 bases between. CDR3 length: 14 residues. CDR3 in amino acids: CASGAAGSSYEQYF. The CDR3 nucleotides are TGTGCCAGCGGCGCGGCAGGGAGCTCCTACGAGCAGTACTTC.

This chain joins TRBV29-1 and TRBJ2-5; a possible D gene is TRBD1 (6 bases). The J call may be incorrect, as the DNA end agrees better with TRBJ2-1. CDR1 and CDR2 (germline): SQVTM, ANQGSEA. This CDR3 spans 13 amino acids. The CDR3 DNA follows: TGCAGCGTTCAACACCGGGACAACAATGAGCAGTTCTTC. Translated, it gives CSVQHRDNNEQFF.

This rearrangement joins TRBV4-1 to TRBJ1-3; maybe TRBD1 (5 bases). The CDR3 has 14 amino acids. CDR1 is MGHRA, CDR2 YSYEKL, per germline. Trimming removed 0 bases at V and 5 bases at J, with 8 bases between. CDR3 loop: CASSQDQGRNTIYF. CDR3 nucleotide sequence: TGCGCCAGCAGCCAAGATCAGGGCCGAAACACCATATATTTT.

CDR3: CSARDAQRGAYEQYF. CDR3 nucleotides: TGCAGTGCTAGAGATGCCCAGCGGGGAGCCTACGAGCAGTACTTC. V is TRBV20-1 and J is TRBJ2-7; 7 bases are shared with TRBD2. This CDR3 has 15 residues. Trimming removed 0 bases from V and 2 bases from J; junction bases left unmatched: 7. The V gene's germline CDR1 is DFQATT and CDR2 SNEGSKA (reference sequence).

A few counts support this clonotype. The rearrangement uses TRBV11-2 and TRBJ2-5; the D is unclear. The J call may be faulty, since TRBJ2-7 better matches the DNA end. This CDR3 region has 12 residues. Germline lookup yields CDR1 SGHAT and CDR2 FQNNGV. In DNA, the CDR3 is TGTGCCAGCAGTAAACTATCCTACGAGCAGTACTTC. It specifies CASSKLSYEQYF.

This clonotype has a handful of counts. The rearrangement links TRBV6-1 to TRBJ2-3; D is uncertain. Trimming removed 3 bases at V and 2 bases at J, with 12 bases between. The CDR3 length is 15 residues. Germline V gives CDR1 MNHNS, CDR2 SASEGT. The CDR3 DNA is TGTGCCAGCAGTGATAGGCCCCCGGTCACAGATACGCAGTATTTT. Translating gives CASSDRPPVTDTQYF.

The gene calls are TRBV28 and TRBJ2-2, with D tentatively TRBD2 (6 bases). Trimming took off 7 bases at V and 3 bases at J, with 15 bases between the two ends. The CDR3 is 15 amino acids. Germline CDR1 and CDR2: MDHEN and SYDVKM. CDR3 sequence: CASIPVGGDTGELFF. The CDR3 DNA is TGTGCCAGCATCCCTGTGGGGGGAGACACCGGGGAGCTGTTTTTT.

CDR3 sequence (DNA): TGTGCCAGCAGCTTAGCCAGGCAGGGGTATAACATTCAGTACTTC. It is translated as CASSLARQGYNIQYF. The chain links TRBV11-3 to TRBJ2-4, with D possibly TRBD1 on 6 matching bases. The CDR3 runs 15 residues. Trimming removed 1 base from V and 7 bases from J, with 14 bases in between. Germline lookup yields CDR1 SGHNT and CDR2 YENEEA.

This clonotype was seen only a few times. The chain has TRBV20-1 and TRBJ2-7; D is possibly TRBD1 (5 bases). CDR1 is DFQATT, CDR2 SNEGSKA, per germline (reference sequence). The CDR3 sequence is 13 residues long. The V end was cut by 1 base, the J end by 3 bases, with 10 bases between. This chain's CDR3 is CSARGQGNYEQYF. CDR3 nucleotide sequence: TGCAGTGCTAGAGGCCAGGGAAACTACGAGCAGTACTTC.

The chain uses TRBV4-1 and TRBJ2-1, with 8 bases identical to TRBD2. The J call could be wrong; TRBJ2-7 is a better fit for the DNA end. Germline CDR1 is MGHRA and CDR2 is YSYEKL. This CDR3 has 17 residues. The CDR3 region is CASSQAHPTTSGYEQYF. The CDR3 bases are TGCGCCAGCAGCCAAGCCCATCCTACCACTAGCGGTTACGAGCAGTACTTC.

There are a few counts of this clonotype. The chain's CDR3 is CASSPTRTGAKTKYF. The CDR3 region has the DNA TGTGCCAGCAGTCCCACTCGGACAGGCGCTAAAACGAAGTACTTC. The V and J genes are TRBV28 and TRBJ2-5; 7 bases are a match to TRBD1. Germline V gives CDR1 MDHEN, CDR2 SYDVKM. The V and J ends lost 5 bases and 12 bases, in that order; junction bases with no gene match: 18. The CDR3 loop spans 15 amino acids.